These 5 T cell receptor beta chains came from one sample sequenced in a study of blood T cell repertoires in COVID-19. The protocol was immunoSEQ multiplex PCR, while the TCRdb copy is restricted to in-frame clones and leaves out a portion. The sample holds under 150,000 clones, roughly 76% seen once. The material sequenced was peripheral blood. These receptors were obtained from an older man with acute or convalescent COVID-19.

V usage is TRBV7-2 and J usage is TRBJ1-1; D is possibly TRBD1 (5 bases). Germline V gene lookup returns CDR1 SGHTA and CDR2 FQGNSA. The CDR3 has 14 amino acids. The V and J ends lost 4 bases and 10 bases respectively, with 19 bases between them. The CDR3 bases are TGTGCCAGCAGCTCGGACATTTCCACCCCGTTAGCTTTCTTT. This sequence encodes CASSSDISTPLAFF.

J is TRBJ1-6 and V is TRBV2, with D perhaps matching TRBD1 (6 bases). This CDR3 spans 13 amino acids. V dropped 5 bases and J dropped 15 bases, with 17 bases sitting between them. The germline V gene has CDR1 SNHLY and CDR2 FYNNEI. CDR3: CASSPGTSKILHF. The CDR3 DNA reads as TGTGCCAGCAGTCCCGGGACAAGTAAGATCCTCCACTTT.

The chain uses TRBV7-2 and TRBJ2-2, with a possible D match to TRBD2 (6 bases). The CDR3 runs to 14 residues. The V end lost 5 bases, the J end lost 7 bases, and 14 bases lay between the germline ends. The germline V gene encodes CDR1 SGHTA and CDR2 FQGNSA. This CDR3 reads CASSVPSGVGELFF. The CDR3 DNA is TGTGCCAGCAGCGTACCTTCGGGGGTCGGGGAGCTGTTTTTT.

The chain couples TRBV12-3 or TRBV12-4 to TRBJ2-1; 8 bases align to TRBD2. Unmatched junction bases numbered 12, after V lost 5 bases and J lost 15 bases. The CDR3 consists of 13 residues. The CDR3 region is CASSPGTSLLMFF. The DNA for the CDR3 is TGTGCCAGCAGTCCAGGGACTAGTCTCCTCATGTTCTTC.

The chain carries TRBV24-1 and TRBJ2-3; 8 bases are shared with TRBD2. CDR1 is KGHDR and CDR2 is SFDVKD in the germline V gene. The CDR3 runs 15 residues. V shed 4 bases and J 4 bases; nucleotides not matched to a gene: 6. The CDR3: CATSEPGLVSDTQYF. CDR3 in DNA: TGTGCCACCAGTGAACCGGGACTAGTGTCAGATACGCAGTATTTT.